The T cell receptor beta chain under discussion was sequenced for a study of blood T cell repertoires in COVID-19. Study background: Sources were T cells, B-cell-depleted T cells, or PBMCs; the material itself was cDNA or gDNA.

Original data processing: Counts of nucleated cells, estimated from reference gene primer amplification, were obtained. This table comes from immunoSEQ multiplex PCR, and its TCRdb copy is limited to in-frame clones, with some not included. Clone size and V and J calls were adopted from that table, with D and trimming inferred from the DNA. The data show some 230,000 clones, with around 84% seen just once and 5.1% held by the top ten. The sequencing sample was made of peripheral blood. The TCR sequence derives from a woman aged 60-70 years who had recovered from COVID-19.

CDR3 sequence reads: CASSKARQGGYIQYF. The DNA for the CDR3 is TGTGCCAGCAGCAAAGCCAGGCAGGGGGGATACATTCAGTACTTC. This chain joins TRBV21-1 and TRBJ2-4; the DNA was not used to check the table's D call, TRBD1. TRBV21-1 is labeled a pseudogene. This CDR3 comprises 15 residues.